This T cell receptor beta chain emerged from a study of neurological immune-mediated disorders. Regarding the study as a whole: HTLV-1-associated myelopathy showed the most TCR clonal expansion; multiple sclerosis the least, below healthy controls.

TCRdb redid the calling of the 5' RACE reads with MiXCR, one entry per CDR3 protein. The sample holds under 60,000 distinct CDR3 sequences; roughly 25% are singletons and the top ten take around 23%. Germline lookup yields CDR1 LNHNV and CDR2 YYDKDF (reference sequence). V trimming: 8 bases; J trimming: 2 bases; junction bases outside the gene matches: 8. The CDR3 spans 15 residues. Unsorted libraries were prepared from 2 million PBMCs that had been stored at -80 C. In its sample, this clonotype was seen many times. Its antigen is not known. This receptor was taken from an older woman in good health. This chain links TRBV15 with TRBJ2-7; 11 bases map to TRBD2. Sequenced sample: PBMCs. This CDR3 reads CATGVLAGVPYEQYF. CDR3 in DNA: TGTGCCACCGGGGTACTAGCGGGAGTACCCTACGAGCAGTACTTC.